The sequence of this TCR beta chain was determined in a study of HIV-infected patients and healthy controls. This CDR3 contains 16 residues. Per the germline V gene, CDR1 is SGHTA and CDR2 is FQGTGA. Trimming stripped 5 bases from V and 0 bases from J, with 11 bases between. Broader study findings: Study cohorts differed slightly in age and sex, but this did not explain diversity differences. CMV-associated CDR3s mostly grew nonsignificantly during therapy, while HIV-associated CDR3s declined significantly. Significant mean usage differences between HIV-infected patients and controls involved eight alpha and eight beta V genes.

No cell fractionation was done, so the repertoire covers all unsorted peripheral blood T cells. This clonotype came up many times. What it binds is not known. Alpha and beta constant-region primers primed reverse transcription of about 0.5 ug RNA. Alpha and beta chain libraries were made separately by chain-specific third strand synthesis with multiplexing indices. Ligation attached cDNA to a 5' RACE adapter that carried a random hexamer and SP2 site. TCRdb fed the 5' RACE reads into MiXCR, producing one record per CDR3 protein. The sample lists 15,000 to 20,000 distinct CDR3 sequences, around 5.5% occurring once.

This receptor was taken from an adult in good health. The sample consisted of blood. The chain combines TRBV7-3 with TRBJ2-6; D gene ambiguous. CDR3 sequence: CASSRAPNSGANVLTF. The CDR3, as DNA: TGTGCCAGCAGCCGAGCCCCGAACTCTGGGGCCAACGTCCTGACTTTC.